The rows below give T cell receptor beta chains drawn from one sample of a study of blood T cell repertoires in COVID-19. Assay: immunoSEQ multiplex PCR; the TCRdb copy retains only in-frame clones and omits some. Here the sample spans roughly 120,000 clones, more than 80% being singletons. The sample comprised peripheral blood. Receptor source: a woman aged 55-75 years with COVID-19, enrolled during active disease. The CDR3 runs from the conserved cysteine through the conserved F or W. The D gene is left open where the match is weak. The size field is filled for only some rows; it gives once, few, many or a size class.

TGTGCCAGTAGTTTGGGGGCGGGCCAGCCCCAGCATTTT | CASSLGAGQPQHF | NA | TRBJ1-5 | TRBV19 | NA
TGTGCCAGCAGCCCTGGGACAGGGACCTATGGCTACACCTTC | CASSPGTGTYGYTF | TRBD1 | TRBJ1-2 | TRBV7-9 | NA
TGTGCCAGCAGCATACGGACAGAGGACTATGGCTACACCTTC | CASSIRTEDYGYTF | NA | TRBJ1-2 | TRBV5-6 | NA
TGTGCCAGCAGTTCCGGGAACCAAGAGACCCAGTACTTC | CASSSGNQETQYF | NA | TRBJ2-5 | TRBV12-3/TRBV12-4 | NA
TGTGCCAGCAGCCACCAGACTAGCGGGGGCCGGAGCTCCTACAATGAGCAGTTCTTC | CASSHQTSGGRSSYNEQFF | TRBD2 | TRBJ2-1 | TRBV4-2 | once
TGTGCCAGCAGCTCAGAAGACACCGGGGAGCTGTTTTTT | CASSSEDTGELFF | NA | TRBJ2-2 | TRBV9 | once
TGTGCCAGCAGCCGAGCACGGGTCCGGGGCTCTGGAAACACCATATATTTT | CASSRARVRGSGNTIYF | NA | TRBJ1-3 | TRBV7-8 | NA
TGCGCCAGCAGCTCAAACGGCCAAGAGACCCAGTACTTC | CASSSNGQETQYF | NA | TRBJ2-5 | TRBV5-1 | NA
TGTGCCAGCGCCCCGGGGGTAAGGGCAGATACGCAGTATTTT | CASAPGVRADTQYF | NA | TRBJ2-3 | TRBV9 | NA
TGTGCCAGCAGCTCGCGAAACAGGGACCAAGAGACCCAGTACTTC | CASSSRNRDQETQYF | NA | TRBJ2-5 | TRBV7-9 | NA
TGTGCCAGCAGTGGGCAGGGGTATGGCTACACCTTC | CASSGQGYGYTF | NA | TRBJ1-2 | TRBV2 | NA
TGTGCCAGCAGCCTAGGAGGGGCCGGTGAAGCTTTCTTT | CASSLGGAGEAFF | NA | TRBJ1-1 | TRBV5-4 | NA
TGTGCCAGCAGCTTAGCGGGACGATCGGGGGTGGAAGAGACCCAGTACTTC | CASSLAGRSGVEETQYF | NA | TRBJ2-5 | TRBV7-6 | NA
TGTGCCAGCAGCTTGGGACAGCCCCTCTTTCCTTATGGCTACACCTTC | CASSLGQPLFPYGYTF | TRBD1 | TRBJ1-2 | TRBV7-2 | NA
TGTGCCACCTTAGGACTAACCACGAACACCGGGGAGCTGTTTTTT | CATLGLTTNTGELFF | NA | TRBJ2-2 | TRBV10-3 | NA
TGTGCCAGCAGCCAAGACGTTTGGGGGCAGCAAAATAATTCACCCCTCCACTTT | CASSQDVWGQQNNSPLHF | NA | TRBJ1-6 | TRBV4-2 | NA
TGTGCCAGCAATGGAGATAGCGGGAACACCGGGGAGCTGTTTTTT | CASNGDSGNTGELFF | NA | TRBJ2-2 | TRBV7-6 | NA
TGCGCCAGCAGCTATAAGAACACTGAAGCTTTCTTT | CASSYKNTEAFF | NA | TRBJ1-1 | TRBV5-1 | NA
TGTGCCAGCAGTTTATATCAGGGGAGAAACTCTGGGGCCAACGTCCTGACTTTC | CASSLYQGRNSGANVLTF | NA | TRBJ2-6 | TRBV27 | NA
TGTGCCAGCAGCTTAGATGCGAGGGTCCCCGCCGATGAGCAGTTCTTC | CASSLDARVPADEQFF | NA | TRBJ2-1 | TRBV11-3 | NA
TGTGCCATCAGTGGAGGGACTAGCGGGGGGTCAAGCACAGATACGCAGTATTTT | CAISGGTSGGSSTDTQYF | TRBD2 | TRBJ2-3 | TRBV10-3 | NA
TGTGCCTGGAGGACAGGGCCCGGGGCTTTCTTT | CAWRTGPGAFF | TRBD1 | TRBJ1-1 | TRBV30 | NA
TGCGCCAGCACCAACCCCCAGGGGGTTGACACCGGGGAGCTGTTTTTT | CASTNPQGVDTGELFF | TRBD1 | TRBJ2-2 | TRBV5-1 | NA
TGTGCCTGGGACAGACAGGGACTAGCCAAAAACATTCAGTACTTC | CAWDRQGLAKNIQYF | NA | TRBJ2-4 | TRBV30 | NA
TGTGCCAGTTCAGGGGAATCCTATAATTCACCCCTCCACTTT | CASSGESYNSPLHF | NA | TRBJ1-6 | TRBV14 | NA
TGTGCCAGCAGTAAGACCCGACAGGGGAGTACCTACGAGCAGTACTTC | CASSKTRQGSTYEQYF | TRBD1 | TRBJ2-7 | TRBV2 | NA
TGCAGCGTTGGGGAGGCAAACTACGAGCAGTACTTC | CSVGEANYEQYF | NA | TRBJ2-7 | TRBV29-1 | NA
TGTGCCAGCAGTCCCTGGGAGGGGACAGGGGTGGAGAGAGTTGAAAAACTGTTTTTT | CASSPWEGTGVERVEKLFF | TRBD1 | TRBJ1-4 | TRBV28 | NA
TGTGCCAGCAGCTTAGGGCCGACAAATTCACCCCTCCACTTT | CASSLGPTNSPLHF | NA | TRBJ1-6 | TRBV7-2 | NA
TGTGCCAGCAGCTTAAGAGGGGGCGAAGGAAACACCATATATTTT | CASSLRGGEGNTIYF | TRBD1 | TRBJ1-3 | TRBV7-9 | once
TGTGCCAGCAGCTTAGGGGACTCCATCAATCAGCCCCAGCATTTT | CASSLGDSINQPQHF | NA | TRBJ1-5 | TRBV7-6 | NA
TGTGCCAGCTCACCATTTGTGGGGGGAATTTTGAACACTGAAGCTTTCTTT | CASSPFVGGILNTEAFF | NA | TRBJ1-1 | TRBV18 | NA
TGTGCCTGGAACATGCTCACAGAAGGCTACACCTTC | CAWNMLTEGYTF | NA | TRBJ1-2 | TRBV30 | few
TGTGCCAGCAGTATCCTGGGGCTAGCGGGGGGTTCCGGCTACGAGCAGTACTTC | CASSILGLAGGSGYEQYF | TRBD2 | TRBJ2-7 | TRBV5-6 | NA
TGTGCCAGCTCACCTCAGTCTGAAGCTTTCTTT | CASSPQSEAFF | NA | TRBJ1-1 | TRBV18 | NA
TGCGCCAGCAGCCAAGGCGGGACAGGGAATGAAAAACTGTTTTTT | CASSQGGTGNEKLFF | TRBD1 | TRBJ1-4 | TRBV4-1 | NA